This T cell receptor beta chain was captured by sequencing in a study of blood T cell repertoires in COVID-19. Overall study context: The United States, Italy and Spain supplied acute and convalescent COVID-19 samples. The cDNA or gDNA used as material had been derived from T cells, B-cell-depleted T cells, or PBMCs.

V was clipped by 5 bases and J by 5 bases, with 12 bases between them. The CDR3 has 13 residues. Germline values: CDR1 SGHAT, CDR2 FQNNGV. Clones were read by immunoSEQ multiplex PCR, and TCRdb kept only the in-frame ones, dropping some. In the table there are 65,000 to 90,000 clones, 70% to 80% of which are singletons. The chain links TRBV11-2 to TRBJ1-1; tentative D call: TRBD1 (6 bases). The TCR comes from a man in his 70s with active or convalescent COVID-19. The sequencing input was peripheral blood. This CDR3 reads CASSQGRGTEAFF. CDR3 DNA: TGTGCCAGCAGCCAGGGGAGAGGGACTGAAGCTTTCTTT.